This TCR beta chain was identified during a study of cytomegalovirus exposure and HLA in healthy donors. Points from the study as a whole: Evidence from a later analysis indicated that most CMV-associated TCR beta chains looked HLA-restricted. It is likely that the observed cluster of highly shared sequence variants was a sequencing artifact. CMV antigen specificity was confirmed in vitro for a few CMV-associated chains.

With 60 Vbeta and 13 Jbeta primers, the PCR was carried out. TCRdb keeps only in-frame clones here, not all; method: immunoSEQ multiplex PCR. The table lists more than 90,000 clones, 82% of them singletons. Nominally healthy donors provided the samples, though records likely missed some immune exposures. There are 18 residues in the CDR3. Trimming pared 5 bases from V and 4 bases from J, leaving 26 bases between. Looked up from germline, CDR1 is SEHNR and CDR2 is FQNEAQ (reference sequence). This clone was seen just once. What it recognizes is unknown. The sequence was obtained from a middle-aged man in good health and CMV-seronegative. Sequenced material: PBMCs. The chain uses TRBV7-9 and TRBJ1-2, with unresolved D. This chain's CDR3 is CASSAFPRESSSVYGYTF. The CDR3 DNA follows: TGTGCCAGCAGCGCCTTTCCCCGGGAGTCGTCGTCGGTCTATGGCTACACCTTC.